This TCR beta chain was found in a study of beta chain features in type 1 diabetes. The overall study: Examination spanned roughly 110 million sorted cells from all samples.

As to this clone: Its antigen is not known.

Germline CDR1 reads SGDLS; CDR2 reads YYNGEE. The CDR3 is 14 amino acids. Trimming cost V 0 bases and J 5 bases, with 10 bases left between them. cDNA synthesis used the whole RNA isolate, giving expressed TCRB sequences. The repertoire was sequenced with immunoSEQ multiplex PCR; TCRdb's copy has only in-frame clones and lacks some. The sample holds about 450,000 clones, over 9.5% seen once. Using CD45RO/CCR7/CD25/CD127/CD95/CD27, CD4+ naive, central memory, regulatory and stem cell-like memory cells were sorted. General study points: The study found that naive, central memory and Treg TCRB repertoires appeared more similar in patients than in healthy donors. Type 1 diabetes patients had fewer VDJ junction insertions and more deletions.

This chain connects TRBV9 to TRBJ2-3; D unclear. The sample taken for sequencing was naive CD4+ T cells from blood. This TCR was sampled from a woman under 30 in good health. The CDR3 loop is CASSVVSAKDTQYF. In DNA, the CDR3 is TGTGCCAGCAGCGTAGTGTCAGCGAAAGATACGCAGTATTTT.